The text below deals with one T cell receptor beta chain. Its target is not known. Per germline, CDR1 SGHRS and CDR2 YFSETQ. Trimming removed 0 bases from V and 10 bases from J; junction bases left unmatched: 5. The CDR3 loop spans 15 amino acids. This specimen comes from a study of cytomegalovirus exposure and HLA in healthy donors. Study findings and constraints: The only immune exposure information that was available was CMV serostatus.

13 Jbeta primers and 60 Vbeta primers were used for the PCR. TCRdb's table, derived via immunoSEQ multiplex PCR, lists solely in-frame clones and lacks some. The table includes around 160,000 clones, 75% to 90% detected once. This rearrangement joins TRBV5-1 to TRBJ2-1; 12 bases fit TRBD1. The receptor comes from a woman between 18 and 29 years old in good health and CMV-seronegative. The specimen was PBMCs. The CDR3, as DNA: TGCGCCAGCAGCTTGGATGCCGGGACAGGGGGCGAGCAGTTCTTC. This codes for CASSLDAGTGGEQFF.